The 9 T cell receptor beta chains listed next were all sequenced from one sample in a study of shared clonotypes between healthy human individuals. Assay used: immunoSEQ multiplex PCR; TCRdb lists only in-frame clones, some missing. Among more than 2,000,000 clones listed, around nine tenths were seen once. The sample was naive CD4+ T cells sorted from blood. Subset in this sample: CD45RA+ positively selected. These receptors all come from a man between 18 and 29 years old in good health.

CDR3 in DNA: TGCGCCAGCAGCCAAGATCATATCGGGGGCGATGAGCAGTTCTTC. Its translation: CASSQDHIGGDEQFF. V and J are TRBV4-1 and TRBJ2-1, with D perhaps assigned TRBD1 or TRBD2 (6 bases each). The CDR3 is made up of 15 amino acids. The V gene's germline CDR1 is MGHRA and CDR2 YSYEKL. Trimming left V 0 bases short and J 8 bases short, with 14 bases between.

About this clone: The same CDR3 also results from other DNA sequences found in this sample. The chain is built from TRBV6-5 and TRBJ2-2; D is perhaps TRBD1 (6 bases). V gave up 5 bases and J gave up 1 base, with 8 bases separating them. The CDR3 is made up of 14 amino acids. Germline V lookup: CDR1 MNHEY, CDR2 SVGAGI. The CDR3 nucleotides are TGTGCCAGCAGTAGGGGACAGAACACCGGGGAGCTGTTTTTT. Protein: CASSRGQNTGELFF.

This sequence joins TRBV6-5 and TRBJ2-3; 7 bases fit TRBD2. The CDR3 covers 16 residues. Trimming took 4 bases from V and 4 from J; bases not matched to a gene: 11. Per the germline V gene, CDR1 is MNHEY and CDR2 is SVGAGI. The CDR3 region has the DNA TGTGCCAGCAGTTTTGGGACTAAACGAACCTCAGATACGCAGTATTTT. Amino acids: CASSFGTKRTSDTQYF.

CDR3 DNA sequence: TGTGCCAGCAGTTTGGAGGGGGCAGCATATAATTCACCCCTCCACTTT. It translates to CASSLEGAAYNSPLHF. The chain links TRBV27 to TRBJ1-6, with 7 bases that match TRBD1. The germline CDR1 and CDR2 sequences are MNHEY and SMNVEV (reference sequence). The length of the CDR3 is 16 residues. The junction had 6 bases not matched to a gene; V was cut back by 3 bases and J by 4 bases.

The gene calls are TRBV29-1 and TRBJ1-4; 9 nucleotides line up with TRBD1. The germline gives CDR1 SQVTM, CDR2 ANQGSEA. The CDR3 covers 11 residues. CDR3 in DNA: TGCGTTACAGGGGGCGATGAAAAACTGTTTTTT. Its translation is CVTGGDEKLFF.

This chain uses TRBV6-5 with TRBJ2-2, with D perhaps TRBD2 (5 bases). The CDR3 has 13 residues. Germline V CDR1 and CDR2: MNHEY, SVGAGI. Trimming removed 7 bases from V and 4 bases from J, with 10 bases in between. The CDR3: CASKAEGTGELFF. CDR3 DNA sequence: TGTGCCAGCAAGGCAGAGGGCACCGGGGAGCTGTTTTTT.

This chain uses TRBV6-5 with TRBJ1-5; no firm D call. The germline V gene has CDR1 MNHEY and CDR2 SVGAGI. This CDR3 is built from 14 residues. Trimming removed 1 base from V and 6 bases from J, with 10 bases in between. CDR3 sequence reads: CASSYWREGQPQHF. CDR3 DNA: TGTGCCAGCAGTTACTGGAGGGAAGGTCAGCCCCAGCATTTT.

The chain employs TRBV28 and TRBJ1-1; D is possibly TRBD1 (5 bases). The germline V gene encodes CDR1 MDHEN and CDR2 SYDVKM. The CDR3 contains 13 residues. V lost 6 bases and J lost 2, with 10 bases in between. CDR3: CASRPTVNTEAFF. The CDR3 DNA reads as TGTGCCAGCAGACCGACAGTCAACACTGAAGCTTTCTTT.

V is TRBV10-3 and J is TRBJ1-3; possible D gene TRBD1, 6 bases. Germline assignment: CDR1 ENHRY and CDR2 SYGVKD. This CDR3 contains 18 residues. V was trimmed by 6 bases and J by 0 bases, leaving 21 bases between them. The CDR3: CAISRRDTISRSGNTIYF. The CDR3 DNA reads TGTGCCATCAGCCGCCGGGACACGATCTCCCGCTCTGGAAACACCATATATTTT.